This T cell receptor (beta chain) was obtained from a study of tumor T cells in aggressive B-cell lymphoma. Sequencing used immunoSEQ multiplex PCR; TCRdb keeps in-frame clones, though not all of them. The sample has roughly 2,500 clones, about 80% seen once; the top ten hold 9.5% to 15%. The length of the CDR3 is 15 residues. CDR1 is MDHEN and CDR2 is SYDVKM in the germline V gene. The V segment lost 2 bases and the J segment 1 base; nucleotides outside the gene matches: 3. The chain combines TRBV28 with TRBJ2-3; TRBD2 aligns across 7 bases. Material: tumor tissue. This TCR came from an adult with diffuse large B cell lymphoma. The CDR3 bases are TGTGCCAGCAGTTTACCCCTAGCGGGCACAGATACGCAGTATTTT. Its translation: CASSLPLAGTDTQYF. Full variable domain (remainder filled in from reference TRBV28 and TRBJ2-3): DVKVTQSSRYLVKRTGEKVFLECVQDMDHENMFWYRQDPGLGLRLIYFSYDVKMKEKGDIPEGYSVSREKKERFSLILESASTNQTSMYLCASSLPLAGTDTQYFGPGTRLTVL.